The clone carrying this T cell receptor (beta chain) was seen a handful of times. The antigen is unknown. These data are taken from a study of blood T cells in healthy people across ages. A second PCR, run for about 7 to 11 cycles, used a sample-barcoded 5' primer plus a J-beta primer mix. One entry per CDR3 protein, called by TCRdb with MiXCR from the 5' RACE reads. The sample carries just over 1 million distinct CDR3 sequences, roughly 45% recorded once. Germline V CDR1 and CDR2: SQVTM, ANQGSEA. Trimming took 3 bases from V and 0 from J, leaving 9 bases between them. The CDR3 extends over 15 amino acids. Whole-study findings and limits: Fewer expanded clones and more diversity marked long-lived versus aged donors. Across the age range, TCR beta diversity per million T cells fell in a roughly linear way. The lack of PBMC sorting stopped any conclusive naive versus antigen-experienced comparison.

Each sample gave at least 7 million isolated PBMCs. The sequenced sample was blood. The chain is built from TRBV29-1 and TRBJ2-6; the D gene is possibly TRBD2 (6 bases). The sequence was obtained from an older woman in good health. CDR3 in amino acids: CSVDGGISGANVLTF. The DNA for the CDR3 is TGCAGCGTTGATGGAGGGATCTCTGGGGCCAACGTCCTGACTTTC.